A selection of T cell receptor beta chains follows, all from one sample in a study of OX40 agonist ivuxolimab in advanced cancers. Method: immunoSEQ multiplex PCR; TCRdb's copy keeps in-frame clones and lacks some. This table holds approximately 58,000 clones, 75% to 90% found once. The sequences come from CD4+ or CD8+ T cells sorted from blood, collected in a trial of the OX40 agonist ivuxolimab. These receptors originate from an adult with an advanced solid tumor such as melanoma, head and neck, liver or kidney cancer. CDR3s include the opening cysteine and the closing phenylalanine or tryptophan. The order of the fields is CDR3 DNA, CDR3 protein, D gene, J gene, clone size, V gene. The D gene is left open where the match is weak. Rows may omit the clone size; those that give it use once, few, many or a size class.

CDR3 DNA: TGTGCCAGCAGTACGCGGGACAGGGGGTCGGATACGCAGTATTTT; CDR3 protein: CASSTRDRGSDTQYF; D gene: TRBD1; J gene: TRBJ2-3; clone size: -; V gene: TRBV6-6
CDR3 DNA: TGTGCCAGCAGTGAACAGGGGGGCGTAAAGCAGTACTTC; CDR3 protein: CASSEQGGVKQYF; D gene: -; J gene: TRBJ2-7; clone size: -; V gene: TRBV6-1
CDR3 DNA: TGTGCCAGCAGCTTGGCCGTCCGGGACTTAGATACGCAGTATTTT; CDR3 protein: CASSLAVRDLDTQYF; D gene: -; J gene: TRBJ2-3; clone size: -; V gene: TRBV5-8
CDR3 DNA: TGTGCCAGCAGAACCGGGACTAGCTTCTACAATGAGCAGTTCTTC; CDR3 protein: CASRTGTSFYNEQFF; D gene: TRBD2; J gene: TRBJ2-1; clone size: -; V gene: TRBV27
CDR3 DNA: TGCGCCAGCAGCTTTTCCGTAGGGGCTAGCACAGATACGCAGTATTTT; CDR3 protein: CASSFSVGASTDTQYF; D gene: -; J gene: TRBJ2-3; clone size: -; V gene: TRBV5-1
CDR3 DNA: TGTGCCAGCAGCGAGCCGCAAAACACTGAAGCTTTCTTT; CDR3 protein: CASSEPQNTEAFF; D gene: -; J gene: TRBJ1-1; clone size: -; V gene: TRBV6-6
CDR3 DNA: TGTGCCAGCTCACCAGACACTGAAGCTTTCTTT; CDR3 protein: CASSPDTEAFF; D gene: -; J gene: TRBJ1-1; clone size: -; V gene: TRBV18
CDR3 DNA: TGTGCCAGCACCCTGAACAGGGGGCCGGACCTGGGTGGGACTTTT; CDR3 protein: CASTLNRGPDLGGTF; D gene: TRBD1; J gene: TRBJ1-4; clone size: -; V gene: TRBV6-1
CDR3 DNA: TGTGCCAGCAGTGAAGCGCGTTTGGGGGAGTATACTGTGCAGTACTTC; CDR3 protein: CASSEARLGEYTVQYF; D gene: -; J gene: TRBJ2-7; clone size: -; V gene: TRBV2
CDR3 DNA: TGTGCCAGCAGCGAGGACAGGGTAACCTCATACGAGCAGTACTTC; CDR3 protein: CASSEDRVTSYEQYF; D gene: TRBD1; J gene: TRBJ2-7; clone size: -; V gene: TRBV5-6
CDR3 DNA: TGTGCCAGCAGTGCGCAGGGGACTACAGATACGCAGTATTTT; CDR3 protein: CASSAQGTTDTQYF; D gene: -; J gene: TRBJ2-3; clone size: -; V gene: TRBV6-1
CDR3 DNA: TGTGCCAGCGTCACGTTGGAGCAGTACTTC; CDR3 protein: CASVTLEQYF; D gene: -; J gene: TRBJ2-7; clone size: -; V gene: TRBV5-4
CDR3 DNA: TGTGCCAGCACCTCACTGACACTTACTGAAGCTTTCTTT; CDR3 protein: CASTSLTLTEAFF; D gene: -; J gene: TRBJ1-1; clone size: -; V gene: TRBV6-5
CDR3 DNA: TGTGCCACCTCGACAGGGATCACAGATACGCAGTATTTT; CDR3 protein: CATSTGITDTQYF; D gene: TRBD1; J gene: TRBJ2-3; clone size: -; V gene: TRBV10-3
CDR3 DNA: TGCGCCAGCAGCTTGGAGGCGGGGGCTGGGACAGATACGCAGTATTTT; CDR3 protein: CASSLEAGAGTDTQYF; D gene: -; J gene: TRBJ2-3; clone size: -; V gene: TRBV5-1
CDR3 DNA: TGTGCCAGCAGCTTAAGCACAGATACGCAGTATTTT; CDR3 protein: CASSLSTDTQYF; D gene: -; J gene: TRBJ2-3; clone size: once; V gene: TRBV7-2
CDR3 DNA: TGTGCCAGCAGTGAAGCTTCAGGTTGGGAAAAACTGTTTTTT; CDR3 protein: CASSEASGWEKLFF; D gene: -; J gene: TRBJ1-4; clone size: -; V gene: TRBV6-1
CDR3 DNA: TGTGCCAGCAGTCCACCGACAGGGGACGGAGAGACCCAGTACTTC; CDR3 protein: CASSPPTGDGETQYF; D gene: TRBD1; J gene: TRBJ2-5; clone size: few; V gene: TRBV5-4
CDR3 DNA: TGTGCCAGCAGCCTTCTACGGGTTGCGGGTGAGACCCAGTACTTC; CDR3 protein: CASSLLRVAGETQYF; D gene: -; J gene: TRBJ2-5; clone size: -; V gene: TRBV11-2
CDR3 DNA: TGTGCCAGCTCCCAAACTAGCGGGGGGAGGGAGACCCAGTACTTC; CDR3 protein: CASSQTSGGRETQYF; D gene: TRBD2; J gene: TRBJ2-5; clone size: -; V gene: TRBV18
CDR3 DNA: TGTGCCAGCTCACCTGCCTGGGAACCCTACAATGAGCAGTTCTTC; CDR3 protein: CASSPAWEPYNEQFF; D gene: -; J gene: TRBJ2-1; clone size: -; V gene: TRBV18
CDR3 DNA: TGTGCCAGCAGTGAAGGACCCAGCTCCTACAATGAGCAGTTCTTC; CDR3 protein: CASSEGPSSYNEQFF; D gene: -; J gene: TRBJ2-1; clone size: -; V gene: TRBV2
CDR3 DNA: TGTGCCAGCAGCTACCAGCGTGTGGGCCAGGAGCAGTTCTTC; CDR3 protein: CASSYQRVGQEQFF; D gene: -; J gene: TRBJ2-1; clone size: -; V gene: TRBV11-2
CDR3 DNA: TGTGCCAGCAGTGAAAGTGGCAGGGACTTGGGGCAGTACTTC; CDR3 protein: CASSESGRDLGQYF; D gene: -; J gene: TRBJ2-7; clone size: -; V gene: TRBV6-1
CDR3 DNA: TGTGCCAGTAGTATTCCCAATACCTACAATGAGCAGTTCTTC; CDR3 protein: CASSIPNTYNEQFF; D gene: -; J gene: TRBJ2-1; clone size: once; V gene: TRBV19
CDR3 DNA: TGCGGACTCTATTCTTTAACGGGACAGGGCAATCAGCCCCAGCATTTT; CDR3 protein: CGLYSLTGQGNQPQHF; D gene: TRBD1; J gene: TRBJ1-5; clone size: -; V gene: TRBV29-1
CDR3 DNA: TGCGCCAGCAGCCCGCGGACAGGATCCTACGAGCAGTACTTC; CDR3 protein: CASSPRTGSYEQYF; D gene: TRBD1; J gene: TRBJ2-7; clone size: -; V gene: TRBV5-1
CDR3 DNA: TGTGCCAGTAGTATAGTGGGGTGGCCCTTTGACACAGATACGCAGTATTTT; CDR3 protein: CASSIVGWPFDTDTQYF; D gene: -; J gene: TRBJ2-3; clone size: -; V gene: TRBV19
CDR3 DNA: TGTGCCAGCAGCTTATTTCTCGGCGGGGGCAATGAGCAGTTCTTC; CDR3 protein: CASSLFLGGGNEQFF; D gene: TRBD2; J gene: TRBJ2-1; clone size: once; V gene: TRBV7-7
CDR3 DNA: TGTGCCAGCAGTGCGACAGGGCAACAAGAGACCCAGTACTTC; CDR3 protein: CASSATGQQETQYF; D gene: TRBD1; J gene: TRBJ2-5; clone size: -; V gene: TRBV6-6
CDR3 DNA: TGTGCCACGGCAGGGGACGAGCAGTTCTTC; CDR3 protein: CATAGDEQFF; D gene: -; J gene: TRBJ2-1; clone size: -; V gene: TRBV7-8
CDR3 DNA: TGTGCCACCAGCAGAGTCGTAGGGAGGGGAGTAACTGAAGCTTTCTTT; CDR3 protein: CATSRVVGRGVTEAFF; D gene: -; J gene: TRBJ1-1; clone size: once; V gene: TRBV15